These T cell receptor beta chains were read from a single sample in a study of cytomegalovirus exposure and HLA in healthy donors. Sequenced by immunoSEQ multiplex PCR; TCRdb stores in-frame clones only, minus some. The sample lists approximately 160,000 clones; around 92% were seen once. Sequences were obtained from PBMCs. The origin of the receptors is a man between 18 and 29 years old in good health and CMV-seropositive. The conserved cysteine and the conserved F or W are not part of the CDR3 here.

V gene	J gene	CDR3 protein
TRBV18	TRBJ1-2	ASSPEGSRVVNYGYT
TRBV9	TRBJ1-2	ASSARGQGGGYT
TRBV10-1	TRBJ2-5	ASSPSGQETQY
TRBV10-3	TRBJ2-2	AISEGTVNTGELF
TRBV5-8	TRBJ2-7	ASSLPGTYEQY
TRBV11-2	TRBJ2-2	ASSLAPYTGELF
TRBV11-2	TRBJ1-3	ASSLTGNGNTIY
TRBV9	TRBJ1-4	ASSVQGDSPTSTLNEKLF
TRBV5-4	TRBJ2-7	ASSTPGYEQY
TRBV7-9	TRBJ2-7	ASSLTTHRSREQY
TRBV18	TRBJ2-3	ASSLTSGRSDTQY
TRBV19	TRBJ2-5	ASSNPGGLDQETQY
TRBV7-7	TRBJ2-1	ASSLAAGGPREQF
TRBV4-1	TRBJ2-6	ASSQDRGSGANVLT
TRBV5-6	TRBJ1-2	ASGRTLVSNYGYT
TRBV14	TRBJ2-1	ASSQFGTGNVNEQF
TRBV7-3	TRBJ1-1	ASSLTGLNTEAF
TRBV6-6	TRBJ2-1	ASSYSQNEQF
TRBV6-5	TRBJ2-6	ASSQGTGANVLT
TRBV19	TRBJ2-7	ASSMDRHSYEQY
TRBV18	TRBJ2-2	ASSPGQTNTGELF
TRBV7-8	TRBJ2-7	ASAPSGASPSYEQY
TRBV28	TRBJ2-1	ASSSVRSPSYNEQF
TRBV6-1	TRBJ1-1	ASSHDRERTEAF
TRBV5-1	TRBJ2-7	ASSGPSGSYEQY
TRBV5-1	TRBJ2-2	ASSLHRVANTGELF
TRBV19	TRBJ2-1	ASTGRGTSYNEQF
TRBV5-8	TRBJ2-7	ASSDLAGDVYEQY
TRBV7-9	TRBJ2-5	ASSQPPGVWVGETQY
TRBV7-2	TRBJ2-7	ASSKRLAGLSYEQY
TRBV30	TRBJ2-1	AWSAPGTGLYEQF
TRBV6-1	TRBJ2-2	ASSASGRSTGELF
TRBV27	TRBJ2-7	ASSPPPGGYYEQY
TRBV4-1	TRBJ2-1	ASSQLTSGKF
TRBV6-1	TRBJ2-3	ASSEGPGTADTQY
TRBV7-2	TRBJ2-5	ASSLTGGETQY
TRBV6-1	TRBJ2-2	ASSEFHPREVPLTGELF
TRBV9	TRBJ2-1	ASSGTSGSGNEQF
TRBV6-1	TRBJ2-7	ASSAGWRDSSYEQY
TRBV28	TRBJ1-5	ASITGGPQGMDQPQH
TRBV2	TRBJ2-1	ASSPASGVYNEQF
TRBV7-9	TRBJ2-1	ASSLDLPGNNEQF
TRBV5-1	TRBJ2-2	ASSLVQGSTGELF
TRBV28	TRBJ2-1	ASSPIAGNVNEQF
TRBV1	TRBJ1-4	TSSQVLLRATNEKLF
TRBV6-4	TRBJ2-5	ASSDKGQGTLVETQY
TRBV5-6	TRBJ2-7	ASSLLAGNYEQY
TRBV7-9	TRBJ2-7	ASSRDSGTYEQY
TRBV4-1	TRBJ2-2	ASSLGTYTGELF
TRBV28	TRBJ2-3	ASSSGGTDTQY
TRBV5-1	TRBJ2-1	ASSPGQLDNEQF
TRBV18	TRBJ2-4	ASSPTPGQGISSAKNIQY
TRBV11-3	TRBJ1-1	ASSLDGVNTEAF
TRBV6-1	TRBJ2-1	ASGMLAGVFNEQF
TRBV29-1	TRBJ2-3	SVTLAGGVDTQY
TRBV9	TRBJ2-1	ASSVVVSGQGAYNEQF